What follows describes a single TCR beta chain. The protocol was immunoSEQ multiplex PCR, while the TCRdb copy is restricted to in-frame clones and leaves out a portion. This sample has about 250,000 clones, with about 82% found just once. This sample stems from a study of blood T cell repertoires in COVID-19. Sample: peripheral blood. This receptor was obtained from a woman older than 75 with COVID-19, enrolled during active disease.

Here the CDR3 reads CASSSGIPEAFF. CDR3 coding DNA: TGTGCCAGCAGTTCAGGGATACCTGAAGCTTTCTTT. The chain joins TRBV12-3 or TRBV12-4 to TRBJ1-1, with a weak D call TRBD1 (5 bases). CDR3 length: 12 residues. Deletions cut 4 bases from V and 6 bases from J, with 9 bases between.